This T cell receptor (beta chain) was found in a study of T-cell memory formation after mild COVID-19. Across the study: There were largely donor-specific TCR clusters.

Study findings and constraints: Clones which contracted sat mainly in CM and EM if CD4+, and in EMRA if CD8+. There were some responding clones in pre-infection memory, which suggested that cross-reactive memory had joined.

TCRdb recomputed calls from the 5' RACE reads with MiXCR, one row per CDR3 protein. The sample records around 300,000 distinct CDR3 sequences, 15% to 20% being singletons. Germline lookup yields CDR1 SGHRS and CDR2 YFSETQ. The CDR3 runs to 14 residues. Trimming removed 4 bases from V and 1 base from J, with 8 bases in between. At least ten counts were recorded for this clonotype. The target antigen is unknown. The gene calls are TRBV5-1 and TRBJ1-4; tentatively, D is TRBD1 (5 bases). The specimen sequenced was PBMCs or a T cell subset sorted from them (not recorded which). The TCR sequence derives from a man between 18 and 35 years old who had mild COVID-19 (a few samples of this study predate the infection). Cell type and time point are not known. Written as DNA, the CDR3 is TGCGCCAGCAGCCGAGGGGTAACTAATGAAAAACTGTTTTTT. Its translation is CASSRGVTNEKLFF.